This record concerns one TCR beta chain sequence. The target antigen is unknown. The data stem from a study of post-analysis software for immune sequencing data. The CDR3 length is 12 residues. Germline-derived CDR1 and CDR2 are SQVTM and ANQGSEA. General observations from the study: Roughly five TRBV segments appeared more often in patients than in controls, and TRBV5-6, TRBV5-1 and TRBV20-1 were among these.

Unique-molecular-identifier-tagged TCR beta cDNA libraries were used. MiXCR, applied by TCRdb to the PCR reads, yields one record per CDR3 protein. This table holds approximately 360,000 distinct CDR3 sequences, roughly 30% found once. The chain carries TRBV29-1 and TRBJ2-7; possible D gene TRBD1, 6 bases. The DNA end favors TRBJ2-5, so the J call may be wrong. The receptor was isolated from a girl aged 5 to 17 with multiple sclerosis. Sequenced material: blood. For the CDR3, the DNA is TGCAGCCTCCAGGCAGGGGAAGAGACCCAGTACTTC. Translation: CSLQAGEETQYF.